The source of this T cell receptor (beta chain) is a study of CD8 T cells in ankylosing spondylitis. General study findings and limits: Earlier authors reported some of these motif variants in reactive arthritis synovial fluid and blood. Reportedly, matched ankylosing spondylitis synovial fluid was significantly enriched for disease-linked clones. For ankylosing spondylitis blood, a TCR beta motif of 7 or 8 highly homologous variants appeared characteristic.

Each TCR beta library was made by quantitative 5'-RACE that incorporated molecular barcodes. From the 5' RACE reads, TCRdb called clonotypes with MiXCR, one entry per CDR3 protein. The repertoire holds about 750,000 distinct CDR3 sequences, with under 20% as singletons. As to this clonotype: Its antigen is still unknown.

The specimen sequenced was blood, either unsorted or a sorted T cell fraction (not recorded which). This TCR was recovered from a male donor with ankylosing spondylitis.

The CDR3, as DNA: TGCAGTGCTAGCAGAGGGTTAGCGGGATACACCGGGGAGCTGTTTTTT. This sequence encodes CSASRGLAGYTGELFF. The genes are TRBV20-1 and TRBJ2-2; 8 bases align to TRBD2. CDR1 is DFQATT, CDR2 SNEGSKA, per germline (reference sequence). V trimming: 3 bases; J trimming: 3 bases; junction bases outside the gene matches: 9. This CDR3 has 16 residues.